This is a list of T cell receptor beta chains from one sample in a study of T cell changes during pregnancy in multiple sclerosis. Profiling relied on immunoSEQ multiplex PCR, and the TCRdb table lists in-frame clones only, not all of them. The table shows 50,000 to 60,000 clones, with 80% to 95% occurring only once. This sample comprised CD4+ T cells from peripheral blood mononuclear cells, obtained in the second trimester of pregnancy. These receptors all stem from a female donor with multiple sclerosis, enrolled in a pregnancy study. Each CDR3 is given with its conserved first and last residue. A D gene is named only where the DNA matches it firmly. Expanded clones are given a class, and other clones once, few, many or no size at all.

V gene,clone size,CDR3 length,D gene,J gene,CDR3 DNA,CDR3 protein
TRBV18,NA,14,NA,TRBJ2-1,TGTGCCAGCTCACCAAGGAACGGAGTCTTTGAGCAGTTCTTC,CASSPRNGVFEQFF
TRBV2,NA,14,NA,TRBJ1-5,TGTGCCAGCAGTGAACATTCCGGCGGTCAGCCCCAGCATTTT,CASSEHSGGQPQHF
TRBV5-4,NA,14,TRBD1,TRBJ2-3,TGTGCCAGCAGCTCGGACAGGTTCACAGATACGCAGTATTTT,CASSSDRFTDTQYF
TRBV28,NA,23,TRBD2,TRBJ2-7,TGTGCCAGCAGTTTCGCTCTCCCCCTCCGCGAGCTAGCGGGGGACCATCAAAGCTACGAGCAGTACTTC,CASSFALPLRELAGDHQSYEQYF
TRBV27,NA,15,TRBD1,TRBJ1-2,TGTGCCAGCTGCCCAGGGGACAGGGTGAACTATGGCTACACCTTC,CASCPGDRVNYGYTF
TRBV6-5,NA,16,NA,TRBJ2-3,TGTGCCAGCAGTTACTCTGCGGCCCCCAGCACAGATACGCAGTATTTT,CASSYSAAPSTDTQYF
TRBV11-2,NA,16,TRBD1,TRBJ1-4,TGTGCCAGCAGCTTAGGGGACAGGGATGGGAATGAAAAACTGTTTTTT,CASSLGDRDGNEKLFF
TRBV5-6,NA,12,NA,TRBJ2-3,TGTGCCAGCAGCCTCCGGGTGGGTACGCAGTATTTT,CASSLRVGTQYF
TRBV6-6,NA,14,NA,TRBJ1-3,TGTGCCAGCAGTTACGGGAGTACTGGAAACACCATATATTTT,CASSYGSTGNTIYF
TRBV10-3,NA,14,TRBD1,TRBJ1-2,TGTGCCATCAGGGGCCCGACAGGGAACTATGGCTACACCTTC,CAIRGPTGNYGYTF
TRBV10-3,NA,16,TRBD2,TRBJ2-5,TGTGCCATCAAGCCGACTAGCGGGGGGTACCAAGAGACCCAGTACTTC,CAIKPTSGGYQETQYF
TRBV5-8,NA,15,TRBD1,TRBJ2-5,TGTGCCAGCAGCTCCTCAGGGGGTCGGACGGAGACCCAGTACTTC,CASSSSGGRTETQYF
TRBV5-1,NA,17,TRBD2,TRBJ2-5,TGCGCCAGCAGCTTCTCAAACCCTCTAGCGGGGGAAGAGACCCAGTACTTC,CASSFSNPLAGEETQYF
TRBV7-9,few,16,TRBD1,TRBJ1-6,TGTGCCAGCAGCACGGGACAGGGCATGGATAATTCACCCCTCCACTTT,CASSTGQGMDNSPLHF
TRBV5-1,NA,13,NA,TRBJ2-7,TGCGCCAGCAGCTTGGACAGTGCCTACGAGCAGTACTTC,CASSLDSAYEQYF
TRBV9,NA,15,NA,TRBJ2-1,TGTGCCAGCAGCGGATTTCGGGGAACCTACAATGAGCAGTTCTTC,CASSGFRGTYNEQFF
TRBV21-1,NA,17,NA,TRBJ1-2,TGTGCCAGCATACACACCGGGACAGGGGGCCAGTCGGTTGGCTACACCTTC,CASIHTGTGGQSVGYTF
TRBV27,NA,15,NA,TRBJ2-7,TGTGCCAGCAGTTACTCCGCTGGAGGGACCTACGAGCAGTACTTC,CASSYSAGGTYEQYF
TRBV2,NA,15,NA,TRBJ1-3,TGTGCCAGCGCGGGCAGCCCAATCTCTGGAAACACCATATATTTT,CASAGSPISGNTIYF
TRBV19,NA,15,NA,TRBJ1-3,TGTGCCAGTAGTCGGCGGGAGGGATCCGGAAACACCATATATTTT,CASSRREGSGNTIYF
TRBV13,NA,15,NA,TRBJ2-3,TGTGCCAGCAGAGAAAATGGGGCGATCACAGATACGCAGTATTTT,CASRENGAITDTQYF
TRBV9,NA,17,NA,TRBJ1-3,TGTGCCAGCAGCGTAGGAGGCAGAGACTACTCTGGAAACACCATATATTTT,CASSVGGRDYSGNTIYF
TRBV7-2,NA,17,TRBD2,TRBJ2-2,TGTGCCAGCAGCTTAGGCGTAGCGGGGGGGCCGGTTCGGGAGCTGTTTTTT,CASSLGVAGGPVRELFF
TRBV2,NA,16,NA,TRBJ2-1,TGTGCCACCACGAAAGCCGGCGGGGGCCCTTACAATGAGCAGTTCTTC,CATTKAGGGPYNEQFF
TRBV5-4,NA,15,TRBD1,TRBJ2-2,TGTGCCAGCAGCCCAGGGGGCGCGAACACCGGGGAGCTGTTTTTT,CASSPGGANTGELFF
TRBV9,NA,16,NA,TRBJ2-3,TGTGCCAGCAGCGTAGACCCCGGGGATAGGCCAGATACGCAGTATTTT,CASSVDPGDRPDTQYF
TRBV19,NA,13,NA,TRBJ2-5,TGTGCCAGTAGCCGCGGGCTACAAGAGACCCAGTACTTC,CASSRGLQETQYF
TRBV5-5,NA,14,NA,TRBJ1-2,TGTGCCAGCAGCAAGGGACACATTAACTATGGCTACACCTTC,CASSKGHINYGYTF
TRBV7-3,NA,13,TRBD1,TRBJ1-1,TGTGCCAGCAGCTCACAGGGGCCCACTGAGGCTTTCTTT,CASSSQGPTEAFF
TRBV10-2,NA,14,NA,TRBJ1-1,TGCGCCAGCAGTCTTGCAGGGATTAACACTGAAGCTTTCTTT,CASSLAGINTEAFF
TRBV9,NA,16,NA,TRBJ2-2,TGTGCCAGCAGCGTGGCCACAGGGTCCCCGTCCGGGGAGCTGTTTTTT,CASSVATGSPSGELFF
TRBV7-9,NA,15,TRBD1,TRBJ1-1,TGTGCCAGCAGCTTACAGGGGGGTCGGGACACTGAAGCTTTCTTT,CASSLQGGRDTEAFF
TRBV6-1,NA,13,TRBD2,TRBJ2-7,TGTGCCAGCAGTACGGACGGGGGGGACGAGCAGTACTTC,CASSTDGGDEQYF
TRBV27,NA,14,TRBD2,TRBJ2-3,TGTGCCACAAAATCGGGCCGCGGGGGAGATACGCAGTATTTT,CATKSGRGGDTQYF
TRBV5-1,NA,14,NA,TRBJ2-7,TGCGCCAGCAGCACCAGGACAGCGACCTACGAGCAGTACTTC,CASSTRTATYEQYF
TRBV19,NA,15,NA,TRBJ1-3,TGTGCCAGTAGTATAGGAGTAAACTCTGGAAACACCATATATTTT,CASSIGVNSGNTIYF
TRBV5-1,NA,14,NA,TRBJ1-4,TGCGCCAGCCCGAACGGGGATTTTAATGAAAAACTGTTTTTT,CASPNGDFNEKLFF
TRBV2,NA,13,NA,TRBJ2-7,TGTGCCAGCGGGCGACTAAACTCCTACGAGCAGTACTTC,CASGRLNSYEQYF
TRBV15,NA,13,NA,TRBJ2-5,TGTGCCACCAGCAGGGACTACCTTGAGACCCAGTACTTC,CATSRDYLETQYF
TRBV15,NA,13,NA,TRBJ1-1,TGTGCCACCAGCAGAGTGCGGGGCACTGAAGCTTTCTTT,CATSRVRGTEAFF
TRBV2,NA,15,TRBD1,TRBJ2-2,TGTGCCAGCAGGCTGGACAGGGGAAGGGCCGGGGAGCTGTTTTTT,CASRLDRGRAGELFF
TRBV6-1,NA,14,NA,TRBJ1-5,TGTGCCAGCAGTGAACTGCGGGGCAATCAGCCCCAGCATTTT,CASSELRGNQPQHF
TRBV2,NA,15,TRBD1,TRBJ2-2,TGTGCCGGAACTTCCGGGACAGGTGGGACCGGGGAGCTGTTTTTT,CAGTSGTGGTGELFF
TRBV5-4,once,14,TRBD1,TRBJ2-5,TGTGCCAGCAGCCCCCGGGACAGCAAAGAGACCCAGTACTTC,CASSPRDSKETQYF
TRBV6-6,NA,13,TRBD1,TRBJ1-2,TGTGCCACGCGAACAGGGGGCGTCTATGGCTACACCTTC,CATRTGGVYGYTF